Below, 27 T cell receptor beta chains from the same sample are listed, as sequenced in a study of PD-L1 blockade in urothelial cancer. Sequenced by immunoSEQ multiplex PCR; TCRdb stores in-frame clones only, minus some. This table has just under 40,000 clones, 85% to 90% appearing once. The sequences come from PBMCs, collected around atezolizumab (anti-PD-L1) treatment. These receptors all stem from a man between 60 and 75 years old with urothelial cancer.

J is TRBJ2-7 and V is TRBV14, with 7 bases fitting TRBD1. Germline trimming cut 3 bases from V and 2 bases from J; bases unmatched to any gene: 13. This CDR3 has 17 amino acids. The V gene's germline CDR1 is SGHDN and CDR2 FVKESK. The DNA for the CDR3 is TGTGCCAGCAGCCACCTACCGGTTGGGGACAGTGCCTACGAGCAGTACTTC. This encodes CASSHLPVGDSAYEQYF.

CDR3 sequence: CAWSPSGQRRYGYTF. The CDR3 DNA reads TGTGCCTGGAGTCCCTCAGGACAGCGACGCTATGGCTACACCTTC. The chain has TRBV30 and TRBJ1-2; perhaps TRBD1 as D (6 bases). Germline V lookup: CDR1 GTSNPN, CDR2 SVGIG (reference sequence). The V end was cut by 2 bases, the J end by 4 bases, with 17 bases between. The CDR3 extends over 15 amino acids.

The chain combines TRBV18 with TRBJ1-3, with no clear D. The CDR3 consists of 15 residues. Per the germline V gene, CDR1 is KGHSH and CDR2 is LQKENI. Trimming removed 1 base from V and 0 bases from J, with 7 bases in between. The CDR3 bases are TGTGCCAGCTCACCACGGGAGAACTCTGGAAACACCATATATTTT. This translates into CASSPRENSGNTIYF.

The gene calls are TRBV6-6 and TRBJ2-7, with TRBD1 matching 10 bases. With V trimmed by 4 bases and J by 2 bases, 2 bases remained unmatched. The germline gives CDR1 MNHNY, CDR2 SVGAGI (reference sequence). The CDR3 consists of 14 residues. The CDR3 DNA follows: TGTGCCAGCAGTTGGACAGGGGGAACCTACGAGCAGTACTTC. Its protein is CASSWTGGTYEQYF.

The chain has TRBV10-1 and TRBJ2-1; maybe TRBD1 (6 bases). V was shortened by 6 bases and J by 6 bases, with 21 bases between the two germline ends. The germline V gene encodes CDR1 WNHNN and CDR2 SYGVQD (reference sequence). CDR3 length: 16 residues. CDR3 loop: CASSPRFSQGSNEQFF. The CDR3 DNA is TGCGCCAGCAGCCCCCGTTTTAGCCAGGGGAGCAATGAGCAGTTCTTC.

This sequence joins TRBV27 and TRBJ1-4; TRBD1 matches 8 bases. J was trimmed by 2 bases and V by 6 bases; bases with no gene match: 8. Germline V gene lookup returns CDR1 MNHEY and CDR2 SMNVEV (reference sequence). This CDR3 contains 16 residues. The CDR3 spells CASSRGQGATNEKLFF. As DNA, the CDR3 is TGTGCCAGCAGCCGAGGACAGGGTGCTACTAATGAAAAACTGTTTTTT.

The rearrangement joins TRBV11-2 to TRBJ1-4; no definite D call. CDR3 length equals 15 residues. CDR1 and CDR2 from the germline V gene are SGHAT and FQNNGV. The germline V and J ends were trimmed by 7 bases and 7 bases, with 19 bases remaining between them. CDR3 DNA: TGTGCCAGCACCCAGAGCGGCAGCCGGGGTGAAAAACTGTTTTTT. Translated, it gives CASTQSGSRGEKLFF.

V is TRBV7-6 and J is TRBJ1-3, with 10 bases that match TRBD1. Losses at the gene ends were 5 bases for V and 16 bases for J; bases not matched to a gene: 20. CDR3 size: 16 residues. The germline V gene encodes CDR1 SGHVS and CDR2 FNYEAQ. In DNA, the CDR3 is TGTGCCAGCAGCCCGGACCCCGGGACAGGGGTCCTTCGGTCGTATTTT. Encoded protein: CASSPDPGTGVLRSYF.

The chain couples TRBV5-5 to TRBJ2-7, with TRBD1 as a possible D gene (6 bases). Trimming pared 0 bases from V and 6 bases from J, leaving 7 bases between. The CDR3 contains 12 residues. Per germline, CDR1 SGHKS and CDR2 YYEKEE (reference sequence). CDR3: CASSLGGPEQYF. CDR3 nucleotide sequence: TGTGCCAGCAGCTTGGGGGGGCCCGAGCAGTACTTC.

The gene calls are TRBV6-5 and TRBJ1-2, with TRBD1 identical over 7 bases. The CDR3 spans 15 residues. After removal of 0 bases from V and 4 bases from J, the junction contained 5 bases not matched to a gene. Germline assignment: CDR1 MNHEY and CDR2 SVGAGI. CDR3 coding DNA: TGTGCCAGCAGTTACTCTCCACAGGGGACCTATGGCTACACCTTC. Translation: CASSYSPQGTYGYTF.

The chain combines TRBV18 with TRBJ2-4, with a weak D call TRBD1 (5 bases). Trimming shortened V by 1 base and J by 5 bases, and 9 bases separated the two germline ends. CDR3 size: 14 residues. CDR1 is KGHSH, CDR2 LQKENI, per germline. The CDR3 region is CASSPQGLQNIQYF. For the CDR3, the DNA is TGTGCCAGCTCACCACAGGGGCTTCAAAACATTCAGTACTTC.

The rearrangement joins TRBV9 to TRBJ2-1; D might be TRBD2 (5 bases). This CDR3 spans 13 amino acids. Germline V gene lookup returns CDR1 SGDLS and CDR2 YYNGEE. V lost 0 bases and J lost 10, with 11 bases in between. CDR3 protein: CASSVGAAREQFF. For the CDR3, the DNA is TGTGCCAGCAGCGTAGGAGCGGCCCGCGAGCAGTTCTTC.

CDR3 sequence reads: CASSPDTSGNTIYF. CDR3 coding DNA: TGTGCCAGCAGTCCGGACACCTCTGGAAACACCATATATTTT. The chain links TRBV28 to TRBJ1-3; D is possibly TRBD1 (5 bases). Germline-derived CDR1 and CDR2 are MDHEN and SYDVKM. With 5 bases removed from V and 0 bases from J, the gap between germline ends came to 8 bases. The CDR3 is made up of 14 amino acids.

The chain links TRBV6-1 to TRBJ1-5, with 8 positions matching TRBD1. Germline CDR1 is MNHNS and CDR2 is SASEGT. The CDR3 covers 14 residues. V lost 4 bases and J lost 11; bases outside the gene matches: 10. The CDR3 DNA reads as TGTGCCAGCAGTGGTCAGGGGGCCCCATTGTCCCAGCATTTT. It encodes CASSGQGAPLSQHF.

V gene TRBV9 combines with J gene TRBJ1-2; 8 positions match TRBD1. The CDR3 runs 13 residues. The junction had 3 bases not matched to a gene; V was cut back by 4 bases and J by 4 bases. Germline V gene data show CDR1 as SGDLS and CDR2 as YYNGEE. The CDR3 sequence: CASSTTGVYGYTF. The CDR3 DNA sequence: TGTGCCAGCAGCACGACAGGGGTCTATGGCTACACCTTC.

The chain uses TRBV28 and TRBJ1-5, with TRBD1 identical over 8 bases. With 6 bases clipped from V and 3 bases from J, the junction kept 4 bases outside the gene matches. From germline, CDR1 is MDHEN and CDR2 SYDVKM. The CDR3 totals 14 residues. The CDR3 reads CASSLQGANQPQHF. The CDR3 region has the DNA TGTGCCAGCAGCCTCCAGGGGGCCAATCAGCCCCAGCATTTT.

CDR3: CASSYSTGPSGNTIYF. In DNA form, the CDR3 reads TGTGCCAGCAGTTACTCGACAGGGCCCTCTGGAAACACCATATATTTT. The rearrangement uses TRBV6-5 and TRBJ1-3; the match to TRBD1 covers 7 bases. Losses at the gene ends were 0 bases for V and 0 bases for J; bases not matched to a gene: 2. Germline CDR1 reads MNHEY; CDR2 reads SVGAGI. The CDR3 spans 16 residues.

This chain links TRBV19 with TRBJ2-6; D is unresolved. Germline V gene data show CDR1 as LNHDA and CDR2 as SQIVND (reference sequence). CDR3 length: 15 amino acids. V was pared by 6 bases and J by 3 bases, with 12 bases between. The CDR3 loop is CASRTSGGGANVLTF. CDR3 DNA: TGTGCCAGTAGAACCAGTGGTGGTGGGGCCAACGTCCTGACTTTC.

The rearrangement uses TRBV27 and TRBJ2-3; 9 bases align to TRBD1. There are 11 residues in the CDR3. CDR1 is MNHEY, CDR2 SMNVEV, per germline (reference sequence). V was clipped by 6 bases and J by 10 bases; unmatched bases: 2. The CDR3: CASSTGGAQYF. Here the CDR3 DNA reads TGTGCCAGCAGCACAGGGGGCGCGCAGTATTTT.

The rearrangement uses TRBV30 and TRBJ2-1; 9 positions agree with TRBD2. CDR3 length equals 14 residues. V was clipped by 2 bases and J by 8 bases; unmatched bases: 7. Germline assignment: CDR1 GTSNPN and CDR2 SVGIG (reference sequence). The CDR3 is CAWSMVLAGDEQFF. CDR3 DNA sequence: TGTGCCTGGAGTATGGTTTTAGCGGGAGATGAGCAGTTCTTC. Supplemented by reference TRBV30 and TRBJ2-1, the full variable domain reads SQTIHQWPATLVQPVGSPLSLECTVEGTSNPNLYWYRQAAGRGLQLLFYSVGIGQISSEVPQNLSASRPQDRQFILSSKKLLLSDSGFYLCAWSMVLAGDEQFFGPGTRLTVL.

This chain links TRBV6-1 with TRBJ1-1; D is perhaps TRBD1 (5 bases). This CDR3 is 13 amino acids long. Germline lookup yields CDR1 MNHNS and CDR2 SASEGT. The V gene lost 6 bases and the J gene lost 5 bases, with 13 bases spanning the gap. CDR3 in amino acids: CASRAGGRTEAFF. CDR3 DNA: TGTGCCAGCAGGGCCGGGGGTAGGACTGAAGCTTTCTTT.

This chain connects TRBV12-5 to TRBJ2-1, with 8 bases matching TRBD1. This CDR3 has 13 amino acids. V dropped 9 bases and J dropped 7; count of bases not matched to a gene: 8. Germline-derived CDR1 and CDR2 are LGHNT and FRNRAP. The DNA of the CDR3 is TGTGCTAGCCGGGACAGGCTCTTTAATGAGCAGTTCTTC. This encodes CASRDRLFNEQFF.

A few counts support this clone. The rearrangement uses TRBV5-4 and TRBJ2-7, with 9 bases aligning to TRBD1. V lost 3 bases to trimming and J lost 3 bases; unmatched junction nucleotides: 4. The germline gives CDR1 SGHNT, CDR2 YYREEE (reference sequence). The CDR3 has 14 residues. The CDR3 DNA reads as TGTGCCAGCAGCTGGGGACAGGGCCGCTACGAGCAGTACTTC. It is translated as CASSWGQGRYEQYF.

V usage is TRBV28 and J usage is TRBJ1-5; D gene unclear. CDR3 length: 15 amino acids. The germline gives CDR1 MDHEN, CDR2 SYDVKM. The V gene lost 2 bases and the J gene lost 2 bases, with 10 bases spanning the gap. The CDR3 loop reads CASSLSPGGNQPQHF. CDR3 coding DNA: TGTGCCAGCAGTTTAAGTCCCGGAGGCAATCAGCCCCAGCATTTT.

By frequency in the sample, this clone is medium-sized. The chain recombines TRBV6-1 with TRBJ2-1, with 7 bases aligning to TRBD2. Per germline, CDR1 MNHNS and CDR2 SASEGT. The CDR3 totals 15 residues. V lost 2 bases to trimming and J lost 8 bases; unmatched junction nucleotides: 9. The CDR3 DNA is TGTGCCAGCAGTGAAAGGGGCGGGAGTAGCGATGAGCAGTTCTTC. It is translated as CASSERGGSSDEQFF.

V and J are TRBV5-1 and TRBJ1-2; 10 bases align to TRBD1. The germline gives CDR1 SGHRS, CDR2 YFSETQ. This CDR3 is 16 amino acids long. V lost 6 bases, J lost 4 bases, and 12 bases stayed unmatched. This CDR3 is CASTLAGDRGFYGYTF. Here the CDR3 DNA reads TGCGCCAGCACCTTAGCGGGGGACAGGGGCTTCTATGGCTACACCTTC.

This clone appeared a few times. The rearrangement links TRBV29-1 to TRBJ1-1, with no clear D. V lost 3 bases, J lost 5 bases, and 13 bases lay in between. Looked up from germline, CDR1 is SQVTM and CDR2 is ANQGSEA. This CDR3 comprises 13 residues. The chain's CDR3 is CSVDGGRGTEAFF. The CDR3 DNA follows: TGCAGCGTTGATGGAGGGAGAGGGACTGAAGCTTTCTTT.